This T cell receptor beta chain was found in a study of shared clonotypes between healthy human individuals. Study-level results: Shared clonotypes across all four donors exceeded non-shared ones in generation probability.

The table lists this clone with a count of one. As yet, its antigen is unknown. The ends were cut back, 2 bases at V and 0 bases at J, with 16 bases in the middle. CDR3 length: 18 residues. Looked up from germline, CDR1 is SEHNR and CDR2 is FQNEAQ (reference sequence). Sequencing used immunoSEQ multiplex PCR; TCRdb keeps in-frame clones, though not all of them. The repertoire holds around 2.5 million clones, with roughly 93% as singletons. The sample comprised naive CD4+ T cells from PBMCs. Subset indicated: CD45RA+ positively selected. This clonotype was sampled from a man younger than 35 in good health. Some clones in this sample may be carry-over from other donors' samples. This chain connects TRBV7-9 to TRBJ2-2, with D perhaps given as TRBD1 or TRBD2 (6 bases each). CDR3 coding DNA: TGTGCCAGCAGCTTAAAATACCCGGGGGCAACGAACACCGGGGAGCTGTTTTTT. It translates to CASSLKYPGATNTGELFF.